This T cell receptor (beta chain) was recorded in a study of control samples from healthy donors and cancer patients. CDR1 is MDHEN and CDR2 is SYDVKM in the germline V gene. The CDR3 has 16 residues. Trimming shortened V by 3 bases and J by 3 bases, and 18 bases separated the two germline ends. Using immunoSEQ multiplex PCR, the repertoire was profiled, and TCRdb retains in-frame clones only, with some absent. In the table there are some 250,000 clones, roughly four fifths of which are singletons. Sequencing was performed on PBMCs. The gene calls are TRBV28 and TRBJ2-7; D might be TRBD1 or TRBD2, each matching 5 bases. This clonotype originated in an older woman with lung cancer. The CDR3: CASSFPTPGRNYEQYF. CDR3 sequence (DNA): TGTGCCAGCAGTTTCCCCACACCGGGACGAAACTACGAGCAGTACTTC.